This T cell receptor beta chain was sequenced for a study of identical twins' blood T cells. On this clonotype itself: Its antigen is unknown.

This CDR3 contains 12 residues. Germline V gene data show CDR1 as SEHNR and CDR2 as FQNEAQ (reference sequence). Trimming cost V 5 bases and J 8 bases, with 7 bases left between them. TCRdb re-called the 5' RACE reads through MiXCR, storing one row per CDR3 protein. The sample gives a few hundred thousand distinct CDR3 sequences, 28% of which show up once; about 6.1% is in the top ten. Study conclusions and caveats: Top TCRbeta clonotypes were shared more with twin than unrelated donors.

The sample was PBMCs. The receptor was derived from a woman aged 18-55 years in good health. The J gene is TRBJ1-6, the V gene TRBV7-9; D not certain. This chain's CDR3 is CASSRADSPLHF. The CDR3 DNA reads TGTGCCAGCAGCCGGGCGGATTCACCCCTCCACTTT.